This TCR beta chain was sequenced during a study of siplizumab effects on memory and regulatory T cells. Broader study findings: Suppressive function of proliferating Tregs from siplizumab cultures was not confirmed. Apparently key alloresponse contributors, naive T cells also seemed more diverse than memory cells.

Details on this clone: Its antigen remains unidentified.

Assaying covered about 10^5 TCR templates per sample. Here immunoSEQ multiplex PCR was the method, and the copy in TCRdb shows in-frame clones only, minus some. The top ten clones hold approximately 3.8% of a sample with tens of thousands of clones, roughly 80% of them seen once. This CDR3 is 13 amino acids long. J was trimmed by 7 bases and V by 0 bases; bases with no gene match: 1. CDR1 and CDR2 (germline): LNHNV, YYDKDF (reference sequence). Sequenced input: memory CD4+ T cells sorted from blood. The receptor comes from a human donor in good health. The V call is TRBV15, the J call TRBJ1-2; 8 bases match TRBD1. This chain's CDR3 is CATSRETGAGYTF. The CDR3 coding sequence is TGTGCCACCAGCAGAGAGACAGGGGCTGGCTACACCTTC.